Below, 16 T cell receptor beta chains from the same sample are listed, as sequenced in a study of shared clonotypes between healthy human individuals. The repertoire was sequenced with immunoSEQ multiplex PCR; TCRdb's copy has only in-frame clones and lacks some. This sample yields approximately 720,000 clones, of which 55% to 75% are seen a single time; less than 2% belongs to the top ten. The specimen was memory CD4+ T cells sorted from blood. This sample's subset: CD45RA-negative fraction. The receptors stem from a woman aged 25 to 45 in good health.

The V gene is TRBV7-3, the J gene TRBJ2-7; D call uncertain. This CDR3 has 14 residues. Germline-derived CDR1 and CDR2 are SGHTA and FQGTGA. V lost 2 bases, J lost 2 bases, and 10 bases lay in between. Written as DNA, the CDR3 is TGTGCCAGCAGCTTAGCGAACGGCCCCTACGAGCAGTACTTC. Its translation is CASSLANGPYEQYF.

The rearrangement uses TRBV28 and TRBJ1-2; D not resolved. With 6 bases removed from V and 2 bases from J, the gap between germline ends came to 10 bases. Looked up from germline, CDR1 is MDHEN and CDR2 is SYDVKM. This CDR3 has 13 residues. The CDR3 DNA sequence: TGTGCCAGCAGCAAAGGGTTAAACTATGGCTACACCTTC. The encoded protein is CASSKGLNYGYTF.

This clone was observed a handful of times. The rearrangement joins TRBV11-2 to TRBJ1-2; D remains ambiguous. The CDR3 has 10 residues. V was shortened by 6 bases and J by 5 bases, with 4 bases between the two germline ends. Germline CDR1 reads SGHAT; CDR2 reads FQNNGV. CDR3 residues: CASSSYGYTF. DNA for the CDR3: TGTGCCAGCAGTTCTTATGGCTACACCTTC. The variable domain in full, with the rest retrieved from reference TRBV11-2 and TRBJ1-2, is EAGVAQSPRYKIIEKRQSVAFWCNPISGHATLYWYQQILGQGPKLLIQFQNNGVVDDSQLPKDRFSAERLKGVDSTLKIQPAKLEDSAVYLCASSSYGYTFGSGTRLTVV.

The chain is built from TRBV7-2 and TRBJ1-3; D call uncertain. The CDR3 extends over 14 amino acids. The ends were cut back, 1 base at V and 4 bases at J, with 8 bases in the middle. Germline-derived CDR1 and CDR2 are SGHTA and FQGNSA. The CDR3 region is CASSLGVSGNTIYF. The DNA for the CDR3 is TGTGCCAGCAGCTTAGGCGTTTCGGGAAACACCATATATTTT.

V is TRBV28 and J is TRBJ1-5, with 8 bases identical to TRBD1. The germline V gene has CDR1 MDHEN and CDR2 SYDVKM. V gave up 6 bases and J gave up 4 bases; unmatched junction bases: 11. The CDR3 length is 16 residues. In DNA form, the CDR3 reads TGTGCCAGCAGATCGACCCAGGGGGCCCAAAATCAGCCCCAGCATTTT. Amino acids: CASRSTQGAQNQPQHF.

The chain is built from TRBV5-6 and TRBJ2-6; D might be TRBD1 (6 bases). CDR3 length: 16 residues. Germline CDR1 is SGHDT and CDR2 is YYEEEE. V was cut by 1 base and J by 2 bases, with 10 bases left in between. Here the CDR3 DNA reads TGTGCCAGCAGCTTGTCAGGGGCGGCTGGGGCCAACGTCCTGACTTTC. Its protein product is CASSLSGAAGANVLTF.

The CDR3 coding sequence is TGTGCCAGCAGCTTTCTTCAGGGGTTGACAGATACGCAGTATTTT. Translated, it gives CASSFLQGLTDTQYF. This chain links TRBV7-8 with TRBJ2-3; a weak D match, TRBD1 (6 bases). Trimming took off 3 bases at V and 3 bases at J, with 13 bases between the two ends. The germline CDR1 and CDR2 sequences are SGHVS and FQNEAQ. This CDR3 has 15 amino acids.

This chain links TRBV7-9 with TRBJ2-1, with TRBD2 identical over 10 bases. Germline V gene lookup returns CDR1 SEHNR and CDR2 FQNEAQ (reference sequence). The length of the CDR3 is 14 residues. J gave up 7 bases and V 4 bases, and 4 bases lay outside the gene matches. CDR3: CASSSSGSGNEQFF. The DNA of the CDR3 is TGTGCCAGCAGCTCTAGCGGGAGTGGAAATGAGCAGTTCTTC.

The V gene is TRBV5-1, the J gene TRBJ2-2, with D hard to call. V shed 0 bases and J shed 2 bases, with 11 bases lying between them. Looked up from germline, CDR1 is SGHRS and CDR2 is YFSETQ. The CDR3 loop spans 16 amino acids. The CDR3 sequence is CASSLVVGLNTGELFF. CDR3 coding DNA: TGCGCCAGCAGCTTGGTTGTCGGCCTAAACACCGGGGAGCTGTTTTTT.

This clone showed up just a few times. In nucleotides, the CDR3 is TGTGCCAGCAGCACAAGGAACCGAGCGGACACCGGGGAGCTGTTTTTT. As protein: CASSTRNRADTGELFF. The chain uses TRBV7-9 and TRBJ2-2, with D perhaps matching TRBD2 (5 bases). CDR1 and CDR2 (germline): SEHNR, FQNEAQ (reference sequence). The CDR3 extends over 16 amino acids. With 5 bases removed from V and 3 bases from J, the gap between germline ends came to 16 bases.

This clone was counted a single time. The chain is built from TRBV25-1 and TRBJ1-2; 7 nucleotides agree with TRBD1. CDR1 and CDR2 from the germline V gene are MGHDK and SYGVNS. CDR3 length: 15 residues. V was pared by 1 base and J by 5 bases, with 7 bases of the junction left unmatched. The CDR3: CASSELGTVPYGYTF. The CDR3, as DNA: TGTGCCAGCAGTGAATTAGGGACAGTCCCGTATGGCTACACCTTC.

CDR3 nucleotide sequence: TGTGCCAGCTCACCCGACAGGCAAGAGACCCAGTACTTC. Its translation: CASSPDRQETQYF. V gene TRBV18 combines with J gene TRBJ2-5, with D tentatively TRBD1 (6 bases). Germline values: CDR1 KGHSH, CDR2 LQKENI. This CDR3 has 13 residues. Deletions cut 3 bases from V and 2 bases from J, with 7 bases between.

This clone was seen repeatedly, ten times or more. The chain combines TRBV7-2 with TRBJ2-1; D gene uncertain. The CDR3 covers 13 residues. Trimming took 1 base from V and 5 from J, leaving 6 bases between them. Germline CDR1 reads SGHTA; CDR2 reads FQGNSA. The CDR3 coding sequence is TGTGCCAGCAGCTTAGGTCGTAACAATGAGCAGTTCTTC. Its protein is CASSLGRNNEQFF.

Concerning this clone itself: A junction boundary mismatches the germline segment, possibly from a read error. V and J are TRBV10-2 and TRBJ1-5; the match to TRBD1 covers 8 bases. Looked up from germline, CDR1 is WSHSY and CDR2 is SAAADI. The CDR3 length is 15 residues. CDR3 nucleotides: TGCGCCAGCAGCGAGTATCCAGGGGGCGGTCAGCCCCAGCATTTT. Translation gives CASSEYPGGGQPQHF.

The J gene is TRBJ2-2, the V gene TRBV29-1; TRBD2 aligns across 12 bases. This CDR3 contains 16 residues. From germline, CDR1 is SQVTM and CDR2 ANQGSEA. After removal of 5 bases from V and 5 bases from J, the junction contained 9 bases not matched to a gene. The CDR3 protein is CSVQGGLAGGTGELFF. The CDR3 DNA is TGCAGCGTTCAGGGCGGGCTAGCGGGAGGGACCGGGGAGCTGTTTTTT.

The genes are TRBV5-1 and TRBJ2-3, with 7 bases identical to TRBD1. After removal of 3 bases from V and 9 bases from J, the junction contained 7 bases not matched to a gene. This CDR3 is 13 amino acids long. Germline V gene lookup returns CDR1 SGHRS and CDR2 YFSETQ. DNA for the CDR3: TGCGCCAGCAGCTGGATGGGACAGAACACGCAGTATTTT. Its protein is CASSWMGQNTQYF.